One TCR beta chain is described in this entry. The record originates from a study of control samples from healthy donors and cancer patients. CDR1 and CDR2 from the germline V gene are MNHEY and SVGEGT. V was clipped by 2 bases and J by 5 bases, with 10 bases between them. CDR3 size: 14 residues. Method: immunoSEQ multiplex PCR; TCRdb's copy keeps in-frame clones and lacks some. This table has 150,000 to 200,000 clones, about nine tenths appearing once. The receptor comes from a woman aged 25 to 39 in good health. The chain links TRBV6-2 or TRBV6-3 to TRBJ1-5, with D tentatively TRBD1 (5 bases). Source material: blood. The CDR3 nucleotides read TGTGCCAGCAGTTACGATGGGGCATATCAGCCCCAGCATTTT. Protein: CASSYDGAYQPQHF.